The 29 T cell receptor beta chains listed next were all sequenced from one sample in a study of memory CD4+ T cells and cytomegalovirus serostatus. The sort gate was single viable CD3+CD4+CD8-CD45RO+ cells for memory CD4+ T cells. TCRdb's copy holds only in-frame clones and misses some; the assay was immunoSEQ multiplex PCR. The sample yields 65,000 to 95,000 clones, 65% to 85% seen once. Sequences were obtained from memory CD4+ T cells from blood. The receptors come from an adult in good health and CMV-seronegative.

The gene calls are TRBV5-6 and TRBJ1-2; D gene unclear. The CDR3 runs to 15 residues. The germline gives CDR1 SGHDT, CDR2 YYEEEE. V lost 6 bases to trimming and J lost 3 bases, with 18 bases between them. The CDR3 coding sequence is TGTGCCAGCACCCCCGGATCTTGGGTGGACTATGGCTACACCTTC. It encodes CASTPGSWVDYGYTF.

V gene TRBV27 combines with J gene TRBJ2-3, with 7 bases identical to TRBD2. The V segment lost 3 bases and the J segment 9 bases; nucleotides outside the gene matches: 15. The CDR3 contains 16 residues. CDR1 and CDR2 from the germline V gene are MNHEY and SMNVEV (reference sequence). The CDR3 sequence is CASSFERGLLSETQYF. CDR3 coding DNA: TGTGCCAGCAGTTTCGAGCGGGGTCTCCTTTCGGAAACGCAGTATTTT.

This chain connects TRBV2 to TRBJ2-3; D gene uncertain. The germline gives CDR1 SNHLY, CDR2 FYNNEI. The V end lost 5 bases, the J end lost 0 bases, and 3 bases lay between the germline ends. The CDR3 runs to 12 residues. Written as DNA, the CDR3 is TGTGCCAGCAGTTCTAGCACAGATACGCAGTATTTT. It specifies CASSSSTDTQYF.

The chain joins TRBV5-1 to TRBJ2-1; D is unresolved. Looked up from germline, CDR1 is SGHRS and CDR2 is YFSETQ. V was shortened by 5 bases and J by 7 bases, with 7 bases between the two germline ends. CDR3 length: 11 residues. CDR3 nucleotides: TGCGCCAGCAGGCAGTCTAATGAGCAGTTCTTC. Protein: CASRQSNEQFF. The full variable domain, with the rest looked up from reference TRBV5-1 and TRBJ2-1, is KAGVTQTPRYLIKTRGQQVTLSCSPISGHRSVSWYQQTPGQGLQFLFEYFSETQRNKGNFPGRFSGRQFSNSRSEMNVSTLELGDSALYLCASRQSNEQFFGPGTRLTVL.

This chain joins TRBV4-1 and TRBJ2-1; 13 bases fit TRBD2. CDR3 length: 15 amino acids. V lost 7 bases to trimming and J lost 10 bases; unmatched junction nucleotides: 10. Looked up from germline, CDR1 is MGHRA and CDR2 is YSYEKL. The CDR3 DNA reads as TGCGCCAGCACTTATTGGACTAGCGGGGGTCGAGAGCAGTTCTTC. This sequence encodes CASTYWTSGGREQFF.

V and J are TRBV5-6 and TRBJ1-2, with 9 positions matching TRBD1. The germline CDR1 and CDR2 sequences are SGHDT and YYEEEE. The junction had 0 bases not matched to a gene; V was cut back by 4 bases and J by 5 bases. The CDR3 has 12 residues. CDR3 bases: TGTGCCAGCAGCGGACAGGGGTATGGCTACACCTTC. Translation: CASSGQGYGYTF.

V usage is TRBV27 and J usage is TRBJ1-2; the D gene is possibly TRBD1 (5 bases). The CDR3 sequence is 16 residues long. With 5 bases removed from V and 5 bases from J, the gap between germline ends came to 21 bases. The germline V gene encodes CDR1 MNHEY and CDR2 SMNVEV (reference sequence). The CDR3 is CASSTLRAGVGYGYTF. The CDR3 region has the DNA TGTGCCAGCAGTACCCTTCGAGCGGGGGTAGGGTATGGCTACACCTTC.

This clone occurred many times. The chain links TRBV10-3 to TRBJ1-5, with TRBD1 matching over 10 bases. Germline CDR1 and CDR2: ENHRY and SYGVKD. The junction had 4 bases not matched to a gene; V was cut back by 6 bases and J by 2 bases. The CDR3 runs 15 residues. CDR3 region: CAIRRQGAGNQPQHF. CDR3 DNA: TGTGCCATCAGGCGACAGGGGGCTGGCAATCAGCCCCAGCATTTT.

V is TRBV10-3 and J is TRBJ2-7; possibly TRBD1 for D (6 bases). V lost 7 bases, J lost 3 bases, and 7 bases lay in between. This CDR3 is built from 11 residues. Germline V gene sequence: CDR1 ENHRY, CDR2 SYGVKD. The CDR3 nucleotides read TGTGCCATCACGGACAGCTACGAGCAGTACTTC. This codes for CAITDSYEQYF.

This chain joins TRBV11-2 and TRBJ1-4, with 8 bases lining up with TRBD1. CDR1 and CDR2 (germline): SGHAT, FQNNGV. The CDR3 extends over 15 amino acids. V was clipped by 5 bases and J by 2 bases; unmatched bases: 4. The CDR3 DNA sequence: TGTGCCAGCAGCCGACAGGGGTGGACTAATGAAAAACTGTTTTTT. This translates into CASSRQGWTNEKLFF.

CDR3 loop: CASSPQGGQPQHF. The CDR3 region has the DNA TGTGCCAGTAGTCCACAGGGGGGTCAGCCCCAGCATTTT. This chain connects TRBV19 to TRBJ1-5; 8 bases line up with TRBD1. Germline V CDR1 and CDR2: LNHDA, SQIVND (reference sequence). The CDR3 extends over 13 amino acids. Germline trimming cut 5 bases from V and 6 bases from J; bases unmatched to any gene: 3.

This rearrangement joins TRBV25-1 to TRBJ2-1; D may be TRBD2 (5 bases). The CDR3 contains 16 residues. Per germline, CDR1 MGHDK and CDR2 SYGVNS. V lost 5 bases and J 0 bases, leaving 14 bases between the germline ends. CDR3 loop: CASSSWTGSSYNEQFF. The DNA for the CDR3 is TGTGCCAGCAGTTCGTGGACGGGGAGCTCCTACAATGAGCAGTTCTTC.

The chain joins TRBV6-6 to TRBJ1-4; TRBD1 is a possible D gene (6 bases). V gave up 6 bases and J gave up 5 bases, with 16 bases separating them. Germline CDR1 is MNHNY and CDR2 is SVGAGI (reference sequence). The CDR3 contains 15 residues. The chain's CDR3 is CASRYGGRENEKLFF. CDR3 coding DNA: TGTGCCAGCAGGTACGGGGGGCGCGAGAATGAAAAACTGTTTTTT.

The chain employs TRBV11-2 and TRBJ1-1; D is unresolved. The CDR3 runs 15 residues. V was shortened by 3 bases and J by 0 bases, with 11 bases between the two germline ends. From germline, CDR1 is SGHAT and CDR2 FQNNGV. CDR3 nucleotides: TGTGCCAGCAGCTTCTCCGGGTTTATGAACACTGAAGCTTTCTTT. Its protein is CASSFSGFMNTEAFF.

In its sample, this clone was seen a few times. This sequence joins TRBV7-3 and TRBJ1-1, with D unresolved. The germline V gene has CDR1 SGHTA and CDR2 FQGTGA. This CDR3 is built from 13 residues. Deletions cut 2 bases from V and 1 base from J, with 5 bases between. The CDR3 bases are TGTGCCAGCAGCTTACAGGAGAACACTGAAGCTTTCTTT. Translated: CASSLQENTEAFF.

This clone showed up just once. V is TRBV19 and J is TRBJ2-3, with 8 bases identical to TRBD1. The CDR3 sequence is 17 residues long. V lost 2 bases and J lost 0; bases outside the gene matches: 7. Germline V CDR1 and CDR2: LNHDA, SQIVND (reference sequence). This CDR3 is CASSIFWTGISTDTQYF. In DNA, the CDR3 is TGTGCCAGTAGTATATTTTGGACAGGGATTAGCACAGATACGCAGTATTTT.

This chain links TRBV7-9 with TRBJ2-5; 7 nucleotides agree with TRBD2. Trimming took 2 bases from V and 5 from J; bases not matched to a gene: 5. The CDR3 length is 14 residues. In germline, CDR1 is SEHNR, CDR2 FQNEAQ (reference sequence). CDR3 DNA sequence: TGTGCCAGCAGCTTAATGGGGCGGGAGGAGACCCAGTACTTC. This translates into CASSLMGREETQYF.

The chain's CDR3 is CATSRGRGNTGELFF. The CDR3 nucleotides read TGTGCCACCAGCCGGGGGAGGGGCAACACCGGGGAGCTGTTTTTT. The chain uses TRBV15 and TRBJ2-2; 7 positions match TRBD2. The junction had 5 bases not matched to a gene; V was cut back by 5 bases and J by 2 bases. Germline CDR1 and CDR2: LNHNV and YYDKDF (reference sequence). The CDR3 extends over 15 amino acids. The full variable domain, its missing parts supplied by reference TRBV15 and TRBJ2-2, is DAMVIQNPRYQVTQFGKPVTLSCSQTLNHNVMYWYQQKSSQAPKLLFHYYDKDFNNEADTPDNFQSRRPNTSFCFLDIRSPGLGDTAMYLCATSRGRGNTGELFFGEGSRLTVL.

The rearrangement links TRBV6-1 to TRBJ1-2; no definite D call. The V and J ends lost 2 bases and 6 bases respectively, with 10 bases between them. The CDR3 extends over 13 amino acids. Germline V gives CDR1 MNHNS, CDR2 SASEGT. The CDR3 DNA reads TGTGCCAGCAGTGAACTCGGAAGGAATGGCTACACCTTC. Translated: CASSELGRNGYTF.

This rearrangement joins TRBV18 to TRBJ1-6; TRBD1 aligns across 7 bases. Trimming at V came to 2 bases and at J to 1 base, leaving 8 bases not matched to a gene. CDR3 size: 18 residues. The germline CDR1 and CDR2 sequences are KGHSH and LQKENI. The chain's CDR3 is CASSPTTGDGSYNSPLHF. CDR3 bases: TGTGCCAGCTCACCAACCACAGGGGATGGTTCCTATAATTCACCCCTCCACTTT.

The chain couples TRBV30 to TRBJ1-4; possibly TRBD1 for D (6 bases). V shed 5 bases and J shed 8 bases, with 15 bases lying between them. The CDR3 is made up of 13 amino acids. Germline V gives CDR1 GTSNPN, CDR2 SVGIG (reference sequence). The CDR3 here is CAWEGGDFEKLFF. In DNA form, the CDR3 reads TGTGCCTGGGAAGGGGGTGATTTCGAAAAACTGTTTTTT.

The V and J genes are TRBV5-1 and TRBJ1-6; the match to TRBD1 covers 8 bases. This CDR3 is 15 amino acids long. Germline trimming cut 4 bases from V and 8 bases from J; bases unmatched to any gene: 8. CDR1 SGHRS and CDR2 YFSETQ come from the germline V gene. Here the CDR3 DNA reads TGCGCCAGCAGCACCGTGACAGGGGAACATTCACCCCTCCACTTT. This sequence encodes CASSTVTGEHSPLHF.

The CDR3 is CASSLTAATANYGYTF. CDR3 coding DNA: TGTGCCAGCAGCTTAACGGCTGCGACGGCTAACTATGGCTACACCTTC. The chain recombines TRBV7-3 with TRBJ1-2; no clear D gene. V gave up 0 bases and J gave up 0 bases, with 11 bases separating them. In germline, CDR1 is SGHTA, CDR2 FQGTGA. The CDR3 is 16 amino acids.

A few counts support this clone. V is TRBV15 and J is TRBJ1-1; the D is unclear. Germline CDR1 is LNHNV and CDR2 is YYDKDF (reference sequence). Trimming took off 3 bases at V and 3 bases at J, with 17 bases between the two ends. CDR3 length equals 16 residues. CDR3 loop: CATSRGGGAVYTEAFF. CDR3 bases: TGTGCCACCAGCAGGGGCGGCGGCGCAGTGTACACTGAAGCTTTCTTT.

The rearrangement links TRBV5-3 to TRBJ2-5, with 7 bases matching TRBD2. TRBV5-3 is an ORF for which the function is uncertain. The CDR3 contains 15 residues. Germline trimming cut 9 bases from V and 4 bases from J; bases unmatched to any gene: 15. The CDR3 DNA sequence: TGTGCCAAAACAGCGGGGAGGGAGTGTGGAGAGACCCAGTACTTC. This gives the protein CAKTAGRECGETQYF.

The rearrangement links TRBV20-1 to TRBJ1-1; the match to TRBD1 covers 7 bases. CDR1 and CDR2 (germline): DFQATT, SNEGSKA (reference sequence). With V trimmed by 2 bases and J by 10 bases, 4 bases remained unmatched. The CDR3 is 11 residues long. CDR3 protein: CSARLDRAAFF. The CDR3 DNA sequence: TGCAGTGCTAGATTAGACAGGGCAGCTTTCTTT.

This chain links TRBV7-2 with TRBJ2-4, with TRBD1 as a possible D gene (5 bases). Germline V gene lookup returns CDR1 SGHTA and CDR2 FQGNSA. The CDR3 extends over 13 amino acids. V was pared by 6 bases and J by 6 bases, with 12 bases between. This chain's CDR3 is CASRNDRPNIQYF. The CDR3 nucleotides read TGTGCCAGCAGAAATGACAGACCAAACATTCAGTACTTC.

A single count supports this clone. DNA for the CDR3: TGCGCCAGCAGCTTGGTTCAGGGAGGGTCAGAGACCCAGTACTTC. Translated: CASSLVQGGSETQYF. V is TRBV5-1 and J is TRBJ2-5, with 7 nucleotides matching TRBD2. Germline loops: CDR1 SGHRS, CDR2 YFSETQ. J lost 4 bases, V lost 0 bases, and 6 bases had no gene match. There are 15 residues in the CDR3.

The V call is TRBV7-9, the J call TRBJ1-3; 10 bases map to TRBD1. CDR1 is SEHNR and CDR2 is FQNEAQ in the germline V gene (reference sequence). This CDR3 spans 19 amino acids. Germline trimming cut 5 bases from V and 0 bases from J; bases unmatched to any gene: 13. The CDR3 DNA reads as TGTGCCAGCAGCCCGGTCAGGGACAGGGGTTTTCGCTCTGGAAACACCATATATTTT. The encoded protein is CASSPVRDRGFRSGNTIYF.